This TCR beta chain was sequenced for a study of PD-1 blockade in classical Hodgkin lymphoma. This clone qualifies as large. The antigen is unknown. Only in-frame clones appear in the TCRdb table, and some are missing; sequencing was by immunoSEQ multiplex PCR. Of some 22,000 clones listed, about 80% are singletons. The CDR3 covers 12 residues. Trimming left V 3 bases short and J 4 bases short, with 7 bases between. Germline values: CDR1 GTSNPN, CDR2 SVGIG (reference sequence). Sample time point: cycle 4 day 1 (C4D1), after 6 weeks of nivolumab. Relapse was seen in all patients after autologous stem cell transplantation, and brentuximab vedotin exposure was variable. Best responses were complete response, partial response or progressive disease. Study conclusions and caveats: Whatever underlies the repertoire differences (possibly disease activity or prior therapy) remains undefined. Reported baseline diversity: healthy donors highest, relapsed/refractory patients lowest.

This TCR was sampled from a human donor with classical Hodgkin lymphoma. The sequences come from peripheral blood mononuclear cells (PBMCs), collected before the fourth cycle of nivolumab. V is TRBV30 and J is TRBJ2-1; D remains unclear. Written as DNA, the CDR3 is TGTGCCTGGAGGACCCCGTACAATGAGCAGTTCTTC. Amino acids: CAWRTPYNEQFF.